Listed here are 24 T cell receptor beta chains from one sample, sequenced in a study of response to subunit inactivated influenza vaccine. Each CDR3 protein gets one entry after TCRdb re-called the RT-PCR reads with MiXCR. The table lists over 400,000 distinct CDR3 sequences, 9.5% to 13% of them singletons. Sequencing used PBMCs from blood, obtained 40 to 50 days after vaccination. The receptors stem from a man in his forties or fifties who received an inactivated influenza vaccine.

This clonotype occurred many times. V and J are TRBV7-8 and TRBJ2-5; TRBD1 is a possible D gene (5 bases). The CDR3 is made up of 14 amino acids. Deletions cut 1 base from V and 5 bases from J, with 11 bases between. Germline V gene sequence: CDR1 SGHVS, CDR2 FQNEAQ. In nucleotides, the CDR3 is TGTGCCAGCAGCTTAGGATCAGGGTTGGAGACCCAGTACTTC. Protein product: CASSLGSGLETQYF.

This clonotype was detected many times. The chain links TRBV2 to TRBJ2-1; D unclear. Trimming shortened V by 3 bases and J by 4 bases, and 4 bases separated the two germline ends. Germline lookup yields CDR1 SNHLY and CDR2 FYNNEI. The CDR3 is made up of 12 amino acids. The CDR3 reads CASSEGYNEQFF. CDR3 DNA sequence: TGTGCCAGCAGTGAGGGTTACAATGAGCAGTTCTTC.

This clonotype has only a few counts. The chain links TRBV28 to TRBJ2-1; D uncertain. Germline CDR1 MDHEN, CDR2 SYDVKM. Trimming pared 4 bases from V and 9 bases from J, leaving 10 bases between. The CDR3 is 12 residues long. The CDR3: CASSSPPSEQFF. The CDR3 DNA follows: TGTGCCAGCAGTTCCCCCCCGAGTGAGCAGTTCTTC.

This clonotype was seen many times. The CDR3 is CASSGGNYEQYF. In DNA, the CDR3 is TGTGCCAGCAGCGGAGGGAACTACGAGCAGTACTTC. V usage is TRBV11-2 and J usage is TRBJ2-7, with a tentative D call TRBD2 (6 bases). Germline CDR1 is SGHAT and CDR2 is FQNNGV. V lost 5 bases and J lost 3, with 8 bases in between. This CDR3 is built from 12 residues.

The CDR3 sequence: CASSLAGHQETQYF. DNA of the CDR3: TGCGCCAGCAGCTTGGCCGGACATCAAGAGACCCAGTACTTC. The chain has TRBV5-1 and TRBJ2-5, with D tentatively TRBD1 (5 bases). The CDR3 runs 14 residues. V was shortened by 0 bases and J by 2 bases, with 8 bases between the two germline ends. CDR1 and CDR2 from the germline V gene are SGHRS and YFSETQ.

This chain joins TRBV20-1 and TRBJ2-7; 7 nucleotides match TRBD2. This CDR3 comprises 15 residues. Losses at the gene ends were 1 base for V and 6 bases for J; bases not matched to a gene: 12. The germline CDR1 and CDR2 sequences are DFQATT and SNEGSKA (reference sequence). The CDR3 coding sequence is TGCAGTGCTAGAGCCTTCGGAGGGAGGGCCGGCGAGCAGTACTTC. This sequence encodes CSARAFGGRAGEQYF.

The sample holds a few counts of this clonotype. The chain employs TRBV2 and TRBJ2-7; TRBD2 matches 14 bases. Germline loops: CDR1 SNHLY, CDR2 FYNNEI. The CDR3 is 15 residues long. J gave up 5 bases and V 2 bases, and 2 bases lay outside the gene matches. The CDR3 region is CASSERTSGGNEQYF. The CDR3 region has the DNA TGTGCCAGCAGTGAAAGGACTAGCGGGGGGAACGAGCAGTACTTC.

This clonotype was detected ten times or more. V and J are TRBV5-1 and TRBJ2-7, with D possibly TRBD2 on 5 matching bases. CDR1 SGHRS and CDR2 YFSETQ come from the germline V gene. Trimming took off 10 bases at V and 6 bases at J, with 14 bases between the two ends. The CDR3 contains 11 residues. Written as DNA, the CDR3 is TGCGCCGGATCTAGCTCCGGCGAGCAGTACTTC. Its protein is CAGSSSGEQYF.

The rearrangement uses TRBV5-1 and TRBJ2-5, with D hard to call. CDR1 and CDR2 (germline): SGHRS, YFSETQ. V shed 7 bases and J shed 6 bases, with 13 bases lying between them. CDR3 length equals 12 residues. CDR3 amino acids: CASRKDQQTQYF. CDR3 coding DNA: TGCGCCAGCCGCAAGGATCAACAGACCCAGTACTTC.

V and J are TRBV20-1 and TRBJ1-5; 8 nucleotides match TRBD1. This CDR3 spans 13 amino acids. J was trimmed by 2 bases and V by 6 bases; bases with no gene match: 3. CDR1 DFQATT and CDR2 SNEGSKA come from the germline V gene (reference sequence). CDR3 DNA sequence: TGCAGTGCCGCGGACAGGGGCAATCAGCCCCAGCATTTT. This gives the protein CSAADRGNQPQHF.

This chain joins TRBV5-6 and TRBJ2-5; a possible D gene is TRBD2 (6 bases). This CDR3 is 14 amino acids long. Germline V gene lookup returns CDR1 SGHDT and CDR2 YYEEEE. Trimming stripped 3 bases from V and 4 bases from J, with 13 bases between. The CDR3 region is CASSWDWSGETQYF. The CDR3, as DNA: TGTGCCAGCAGCTGGGACTGGTCCGGAGAGACCCAGTACTTC.

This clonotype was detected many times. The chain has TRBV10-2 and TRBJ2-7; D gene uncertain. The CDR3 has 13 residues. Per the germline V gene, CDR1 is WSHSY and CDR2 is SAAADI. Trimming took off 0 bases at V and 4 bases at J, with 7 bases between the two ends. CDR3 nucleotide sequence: TGCGCCAGCAGTGAGTCTGTACCGTACGAGCAGTACTTC. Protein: CASSESVPYEQYF.

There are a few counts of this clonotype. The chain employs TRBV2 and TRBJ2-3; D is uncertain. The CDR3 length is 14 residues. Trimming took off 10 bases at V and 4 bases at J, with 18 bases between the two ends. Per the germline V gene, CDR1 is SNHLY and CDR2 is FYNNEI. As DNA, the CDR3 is TGTGCCATCTCAAACTCCGATGGGGCAGATACGCAGTATTTT. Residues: CAISNSDGADTQYF.

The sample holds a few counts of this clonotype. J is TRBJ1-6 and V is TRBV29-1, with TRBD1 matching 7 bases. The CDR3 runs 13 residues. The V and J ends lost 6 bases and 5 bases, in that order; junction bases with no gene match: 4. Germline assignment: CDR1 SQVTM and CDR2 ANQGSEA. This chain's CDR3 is CSVSTGNNSPLHF. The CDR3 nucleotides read TGCAGCGTCTCGACAGGGAATAATTCACCCCTCCACTTT.

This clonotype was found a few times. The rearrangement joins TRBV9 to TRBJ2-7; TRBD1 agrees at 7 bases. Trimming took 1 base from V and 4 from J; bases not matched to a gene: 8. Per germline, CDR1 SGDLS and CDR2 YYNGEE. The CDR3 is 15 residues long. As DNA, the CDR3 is TGTGCCAGCAGCGTATCCGTGACAGGGACGTACGAGCAGTACTTC. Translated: CASSVSVTGTYEQYF.

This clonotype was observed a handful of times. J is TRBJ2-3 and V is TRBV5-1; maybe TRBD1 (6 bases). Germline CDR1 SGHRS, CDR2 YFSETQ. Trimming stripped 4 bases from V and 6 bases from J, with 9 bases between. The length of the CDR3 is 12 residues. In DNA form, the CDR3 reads TGCGCCAGCAGCCACAGGGCGGATACGCAGTATTTT. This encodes CASSHRADTQYF.

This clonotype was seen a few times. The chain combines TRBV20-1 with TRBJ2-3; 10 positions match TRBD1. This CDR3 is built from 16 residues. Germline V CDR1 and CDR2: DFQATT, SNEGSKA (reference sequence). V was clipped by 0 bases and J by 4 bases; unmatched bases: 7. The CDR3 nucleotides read TGCAGTGCTAGAGATTACGGGACAGGGGTCTCAGATACGCAGTATTTT. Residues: CSARDYGTGVSDTQYF.

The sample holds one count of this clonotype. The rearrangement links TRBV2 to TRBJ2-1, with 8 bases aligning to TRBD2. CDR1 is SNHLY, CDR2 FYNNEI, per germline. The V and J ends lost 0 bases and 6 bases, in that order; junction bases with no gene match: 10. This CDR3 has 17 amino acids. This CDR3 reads CASSEAGPLGGANEQFF. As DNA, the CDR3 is TGTGCCAGCAGTGAAGCCGGGCCCCTCGGGGGGGCCAATGAGCAGTTCTTC.

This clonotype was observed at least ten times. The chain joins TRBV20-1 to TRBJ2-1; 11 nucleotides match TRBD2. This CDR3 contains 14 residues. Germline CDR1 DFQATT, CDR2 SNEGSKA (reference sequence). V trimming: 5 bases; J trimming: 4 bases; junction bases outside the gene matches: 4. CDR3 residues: CSALRLAGYNEQFF. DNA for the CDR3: TGCAGTGCTTTGAGACTAGCGGGGTACAATGAGCAGTTCTTC.

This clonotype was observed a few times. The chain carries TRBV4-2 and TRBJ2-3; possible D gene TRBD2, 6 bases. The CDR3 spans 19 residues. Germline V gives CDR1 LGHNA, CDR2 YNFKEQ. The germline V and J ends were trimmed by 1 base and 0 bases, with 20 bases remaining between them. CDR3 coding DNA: TGTGCCAGCAGCCAAGGAGTTCTACGAGCGGGCGTTAGCACAGATACGCAGTATTTT. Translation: CASSQGVLRAGVSTDTQYF.

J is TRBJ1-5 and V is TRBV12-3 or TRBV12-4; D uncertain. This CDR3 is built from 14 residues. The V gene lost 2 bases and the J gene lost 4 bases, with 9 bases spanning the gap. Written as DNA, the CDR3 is TGTGCCAGCAGTTTACGGGGTGTTAATCAGCCCCAGCATTTT. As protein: CASSLRGVNQPQHF.

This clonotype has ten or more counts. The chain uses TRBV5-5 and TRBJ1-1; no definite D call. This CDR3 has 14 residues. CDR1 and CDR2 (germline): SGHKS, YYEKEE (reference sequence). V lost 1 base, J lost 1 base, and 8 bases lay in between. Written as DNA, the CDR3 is TGTGCCAGCAGCTTGTATGGCGGGAACACTGAAGCTTTCTTT. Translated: CASSLYGGNTEAFF.

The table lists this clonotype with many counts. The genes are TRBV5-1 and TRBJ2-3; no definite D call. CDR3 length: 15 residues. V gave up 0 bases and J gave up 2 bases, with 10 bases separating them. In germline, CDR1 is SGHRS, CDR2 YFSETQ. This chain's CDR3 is CASSLAGRATDTQYF. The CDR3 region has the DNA TGCGCCAGCAGCTTGGCCGGTAGGGCCACAGATACGCAGTATTTT.

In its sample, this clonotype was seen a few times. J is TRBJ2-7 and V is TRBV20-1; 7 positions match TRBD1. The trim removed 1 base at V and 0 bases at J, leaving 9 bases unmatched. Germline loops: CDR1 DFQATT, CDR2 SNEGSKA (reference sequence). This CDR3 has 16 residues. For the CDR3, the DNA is TGCAGTGCTAGAGTGACAGGGCCTAGGAGCTCCTACGAGCAGTACTTC. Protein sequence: CSARVTGPRSSYEQYF.